This TCR beta chain was recorded in a study of cytomegalovirus exposure and HLA in healthy donors. This clone showed up just once. The CDR3 is made up of 18 amino acids. Germline loops: CDR1 ENHRY, CDR2 SYGVKD. V was cut by 2 bases and J by 6 bases, with 23 bases left in between. The PCR contained 60 Vbeta and 13 Jbeta primers. Measured with immunoSEQ multiplex PCR; TCRdb has only the in-frame clones, and not every one. The table includes some 110,000 clones, roughly 71% detected once. The clonotype was recovered from a woman between 45 and 65 years old in good health and CMV-seropositive. This chain uses TRBV10-3 with TRBJ1-5; maybe TRBD1 (5 bases). Sequenced sample: PBMCs. The CDR3 region has the DNA TGTGCCATCAGTGAGGGGACTGTGGACGGAGCGTTAGGTCAGCCCCAGCATTTT. Translating gives CAISEGTVDGALGQPQHF.